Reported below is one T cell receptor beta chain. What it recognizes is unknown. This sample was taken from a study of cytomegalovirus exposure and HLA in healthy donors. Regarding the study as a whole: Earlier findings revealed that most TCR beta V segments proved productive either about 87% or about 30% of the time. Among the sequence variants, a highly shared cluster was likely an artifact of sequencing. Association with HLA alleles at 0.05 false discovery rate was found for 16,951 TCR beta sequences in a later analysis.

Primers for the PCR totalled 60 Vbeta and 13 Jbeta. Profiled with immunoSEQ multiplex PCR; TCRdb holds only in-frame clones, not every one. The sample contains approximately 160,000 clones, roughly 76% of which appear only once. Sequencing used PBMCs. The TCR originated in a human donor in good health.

This chain's CDR3 is CASSSLGNNQPQHF. The CDR3 DNA is TGTGCCAGCAGTTCCCTCGGGAACAATCAGCCCCAGCATTTT. The V call is TRBV6-6, the J call TRBJ1-5; D is ambiguous. Germline CDR1 MNHNY, CDR2 SVGAGI (reference sequence). Trimming pared 4 bases from V and 3 bases from J, leaving 10 bases between. This CDR3 comprises 14 residues.